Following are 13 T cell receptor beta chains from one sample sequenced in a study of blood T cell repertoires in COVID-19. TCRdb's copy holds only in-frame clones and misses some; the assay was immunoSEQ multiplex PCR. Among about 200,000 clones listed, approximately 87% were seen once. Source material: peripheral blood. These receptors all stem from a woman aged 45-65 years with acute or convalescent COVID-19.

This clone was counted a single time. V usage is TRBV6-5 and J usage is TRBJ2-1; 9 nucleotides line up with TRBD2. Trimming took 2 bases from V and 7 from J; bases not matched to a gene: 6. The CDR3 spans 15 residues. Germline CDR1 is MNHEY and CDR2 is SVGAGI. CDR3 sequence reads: CASSYGGRAKNEQFF. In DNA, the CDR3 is TGTGCCAGCAGTTACGGCGGGAGGGCCAAGAATGAGCAGTTCTTC.

The DNA of the CDR3 is TGTGCCACCAGTGATTTAGCGACTAGCGGGAAGGATGAGCAGTTCTTC. As protein: CATSDLATSGKDEQFF. The chain employs TRBV24-1 and TRBJ2-1, with 11 bases aligning to TRBD2. The trim removed 1 base at V and 8 bases at J, leaving 6 bases unmatched. The germline V gene encodes CDR1 KGHDR and CDR2 SFDVKD. The length of the CDR3 is 16 residues.

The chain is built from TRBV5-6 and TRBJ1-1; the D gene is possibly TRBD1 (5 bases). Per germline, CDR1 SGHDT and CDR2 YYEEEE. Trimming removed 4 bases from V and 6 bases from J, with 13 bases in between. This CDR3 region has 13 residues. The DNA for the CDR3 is TGTGCCAGCAGCCTTCAGGGTGGCCCTGAAGCTTTCTTT. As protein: CASSLQGGPEAFF.

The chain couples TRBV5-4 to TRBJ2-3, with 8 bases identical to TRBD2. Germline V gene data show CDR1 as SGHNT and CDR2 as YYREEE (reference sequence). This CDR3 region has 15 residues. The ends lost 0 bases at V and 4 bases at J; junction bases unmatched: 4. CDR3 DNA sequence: TGTGCCAGCAGCTTGGGAGCGGGGGATGCAGATACGCAGTATTTT. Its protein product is CASSLGAGDADTQYF.

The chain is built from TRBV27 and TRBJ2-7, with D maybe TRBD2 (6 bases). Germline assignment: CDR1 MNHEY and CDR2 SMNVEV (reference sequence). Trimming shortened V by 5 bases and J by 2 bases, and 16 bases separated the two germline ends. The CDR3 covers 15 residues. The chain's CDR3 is CASSPLVTGAYEQYF. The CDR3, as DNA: TGTGCCAGCAGTCCACTCGTCACGGGGGCCTACGAGCAGTACTTC.

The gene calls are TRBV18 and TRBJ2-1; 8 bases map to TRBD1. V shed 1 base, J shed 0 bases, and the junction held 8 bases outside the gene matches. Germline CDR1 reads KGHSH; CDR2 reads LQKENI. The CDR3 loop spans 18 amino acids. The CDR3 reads CASSPRDRPINSYNEQFF. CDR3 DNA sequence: TGTGCCAGCTCACCACGGGACAGGCCGATTAACTCCTACAATGAGCAGTTCTTC.

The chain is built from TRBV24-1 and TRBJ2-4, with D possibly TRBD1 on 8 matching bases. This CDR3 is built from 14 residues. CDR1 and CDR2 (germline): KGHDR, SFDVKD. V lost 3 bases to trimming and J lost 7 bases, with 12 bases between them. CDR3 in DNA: TGTGCCACCAGTGATAACAGGGGGGGGAACATTCAGTACTTC. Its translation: CATSDNRGGNIQYF.

CDR3 nucleotides: TGTGCCTGGAGTTGGGGTGGGAGTGAAGCTTTCTTT. It codes for CAWSWGGSEAFF. The V and J genes are TRBV30 and TRBJ1-1, with D uncertain. The length of the CDR3 is 12 residues. The ends were cut back, 2 bases at V and 7 bases at J, with 11 bases in the middle. Germline values: CDR1 GTSNPN, CDR2 SVGIG (reference sequence).

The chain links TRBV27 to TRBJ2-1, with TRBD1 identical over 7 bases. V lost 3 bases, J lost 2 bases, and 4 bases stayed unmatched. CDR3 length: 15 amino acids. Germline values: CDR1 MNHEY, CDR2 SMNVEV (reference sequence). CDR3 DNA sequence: TGTGCCAGCAGTTTGACAGGGAGCCCCTACAATGAGCAGTTCTTC. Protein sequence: CASSLTGSPYNEQFF.

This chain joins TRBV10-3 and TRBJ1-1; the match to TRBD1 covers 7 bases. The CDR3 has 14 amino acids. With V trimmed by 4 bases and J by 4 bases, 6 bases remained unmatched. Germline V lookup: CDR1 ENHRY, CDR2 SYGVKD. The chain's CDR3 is CAISVGTDRTEAFF. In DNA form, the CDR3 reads TGTGCCATCAGTGTTGGGACAGATCGCACTGAAGCTTTCTTT.

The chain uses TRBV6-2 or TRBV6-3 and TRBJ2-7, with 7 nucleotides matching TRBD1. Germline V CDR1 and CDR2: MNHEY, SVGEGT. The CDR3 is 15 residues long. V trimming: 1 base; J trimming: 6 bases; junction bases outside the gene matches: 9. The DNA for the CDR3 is TGTGCCAGCAGTTACTGGGGACAGTCGGGCTCCGAGCAGTACTTC. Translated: CASSYWGQSGSEQYF.

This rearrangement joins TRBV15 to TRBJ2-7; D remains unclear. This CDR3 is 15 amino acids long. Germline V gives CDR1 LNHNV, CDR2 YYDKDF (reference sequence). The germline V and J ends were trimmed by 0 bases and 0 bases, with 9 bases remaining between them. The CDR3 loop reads CATSRDLANSYEQYF. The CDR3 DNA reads TGTGCCACCAGCAGAGATCTTGCGAACTCCTACGAGCAGTACTTC.

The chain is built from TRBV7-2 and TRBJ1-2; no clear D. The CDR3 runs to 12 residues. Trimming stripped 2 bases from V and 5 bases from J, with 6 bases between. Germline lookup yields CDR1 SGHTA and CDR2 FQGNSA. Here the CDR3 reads CASSLNRYGYTF. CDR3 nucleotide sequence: TGTGCCAGCAGCTTAAACCGGTATGGCTACACCTTC.